These T cell receptor beta chains were read from a single sample in a study of shared clonotypes between healthy human individuals. Generated by immunoSEQ multiplex PCR, the TCRdb table keeps only in-frame clones and is missing some. The sample records a few million clones, approximately 93% being singletons. Sequenced input: naive CD4+ T cells from PBMCs. Receptors were obtained from a man between 18 and 29 years old in good health. Some clones in this sample may be carry-over from other donors' samples. The CDR3 runs from the conserved cysteine through the conserved F or W. Each record gives: J gene, D gene, clone size, V gene, CDR3 DNA, CDR3 protein. A D gene is named only where the DNA matches it firmly. Size is stated for part of the rows, as once, few or many counts, or as a class when the clone is expanded.

J gene: TRBJ2-5
D gene: TRBD2
clone size: NA
V gene: TRBV7-8
CDR3 DNA: TGTGCCAGCTACGTAGGGGGACTAGCGGGAGTATGGGAGACCCAGTACTTC
CDR3 protein: CASYVGGLAGVWETQYF

J gene: TRBJ2-1
D gene: NA
clone size: NA
V gene: TRBV5-1
CDR3 DNA: TGCGCCAGCAGCTTGAAGCTAGAAAATGAGCAGTTCTTC
CDR3 protein: CASSLKLENEQFF

J gene: TRBJ1-2
D gene: NA
clone size: NA
V gene: TRBV28
CDR3 DNA: TGTGCCAGCAGTTTCGGAGCGGAGCGCTATGGCTACACCTTC
CDR3 protein: CASSFGAERYGYTF

J gene: TRBJ2-1
D gene: NA
clone size: NA
V gene: TRBV28
CDR3 DNA: TGTGCCAGCAGGGGATTGGTGGGGAGGACCAACAATGAGCAGTTCTTC
CDR3 protein: CASRGLVGRTNNEQFF

J gene: TRBJ2-7
D gene: NA
clone size: NA
V gene: TRBV2
CDR3 DNA: TGTGCCAGCAGTGAGAGAGGTACCCTGCAGTACTTC
CDR3 protein: CASSERGTLQYF

J gene: TRBJ1-5
D gene: NA
clone size: NA
V gene: TRBV30
CDR3 DNA: TGTGCCTGGAGCGCGCTAGTAAGCAATCAGCCCCAGCATTTT
CDR3 protein: CAWSALVSNQPQHF

J gene: TRBJ1-2
D gene: NA
clone size: NA
V gene: TRBV2
CDR3 DNA: TGTGCCAGCAGCACCCCCGGGGGGGCTGACTATGGCTACACCTTC
CDR3 protein: CASSTPGGADYGYTF

J gene: TRBJ2-2
D gene: TRBD2
clone size: NA
V gene: TRBV7-3
CDR3 DNA: TGTGCCAGCAGCTCCGGGGGGAGCACCGGGGAGCTGTTTTTT
CDR3 protein: CASSSGGSTGELFF

J gene: TRBJ1-3
D gene: NA
clone size: once
V gene: TRBV5-5
CDR3 DNA: TGTGCCAGCAGTCGAGCTGCGCCTCTGTTTCGGGACACCATATATTTT
CDR3 protein: CASSRAAPLFRDTIYF

J gene: TRBJ2-7
D gene: TRBD1
clone size: NA
V gene: TRBV5-1
CDR3 DNA: TGCGCCAGCAGCCCAGCGACAGGGTACTCCTACGAGCAGTACTTC
CDR3 protein: CASSPATGYSYEQYF

J gene: TRBJ1-2
D gene: NA
clone size: NA
V gene: TRBV20-1
CDR3 DNA: TGCAGTGCTAGAGGGTACTATGGCTACACCTTC
CDR3 protein: CSARGYYGYTF

J gene: TRBJ1-5
D gene: NA
clone size: NA
V gene: TRBV9
CDR3 DNA: TGTGCCAGCAGCGTTAGTGCAGGTCAGCCCCAGCATTTT
CDR3 protein: CASSVSAGQPQHF

J gene: TRBJ2-7
D gene: TRBD2
clone size: few
V gene: TRBV5-1
CDR3 DNA: TGCGCCAGCAGCTTGGGGACTAGCGGGTCCTACGAGCAGTACTTC
CDR3 protein: CASSLGTSGSYEQYF

J gene: TRBJ2-1
D gene: NA
clone size: NA
V gene: TRBV2
CDR3 DNA: TGTGCCAGCAGTACGCAGGGTACTAATGAGCAGTTCTTC
CDR3 protein: CASSTQGTNEQFF

J gene: TRBJ1-1
D gene: NA
clone size: NA
V gene: TRBV18
CDR3 DNA: TGTGCCAGCTCACTCTATGCGGGGGATCTCAAGGACACTGAAGCTTTCTTT
CDR3 protein: CASSLYAGDLKDTEAFF

J gene: TRBJ2-5
D gene: NA
clone size: few
V gene: TRBV9
CDR3 DNA: TGTGCCAGCAGCGTAGGGACCCGAGGGGGAGGAGAGACCCAGTACTTC
CDR3 protein: CASSVGTRGGGETQYF

J gene: TRBJ2-5
D gene: NA
clone size: NA
V gene: TRBV30
CDR3 DNA: TGTGCCTGGAGTCGGAGGACGTACCAAGAGACCCAGTACTTC
CDR3 protein: CAWSRRTYQETQYF

J gene: TRBJ1-5
D gene: TRBD1
clone size: once
V gene: TRBV11-2
CDR3 DNA: TGTGCCAGCAGCTTGTCGGACAGGGGTGGCAATCAGCCCCAGCATTTT
CDR3 protein: CASSLSDRGGNQPQHF

J gene: TRBJ2-1
D gene: TRBD2
clone size: NA
V gene: TRBV14
CDR3 DNA: TGTGCCAGCAGCGCCTTAGCGGGAGGCCCTCGCGAGCAGTTCTTC
CDR3 protein: CASSALAGGPREQFF

J gene: TRBJ1-1
D gene: NA
clone size: NA
V gene: TRBV28
CDR3 DNA: TGTGCCAGCAGCCTACAGGGAGGGACTGAAGCTTTCTTT
CDR3 protein: CASSLQGGTEAFF

J gene: TRBJ2-1
D gene: TRBD2
clone size: once
V gene: TRBV5-1
CDR3 DNA: TGCGCCAGCAGCCACGGACTAGCGGGGTACAATGAGCAGTTCTTC
CDR3 protein: CASSHGLAGYNEQFF

J gene: TRBJ2-5
D gene: NA
clone size: NA
V gene: TRBV19
CDR3 DNA: TGTGCCAGTAGTATGGGGGGAGCCCAAGAGACCCAGTACTTC
CDR3 protein: CASSMGGAQETQYF

J gene: TRBJ1-2
D gene: TRBD1
clone size: NA
V gene: TRBV6-6
CDR3 DNA: TGTGCCAGCAGCAATACAGGGGATCCGGGCTACACCTTC
CDR3 protein: CASSNTGDPGYTF

J gene: TRBJ1-1
D gene: NA
clone size: once
V gene: TRBV5-1
CDR3 DNA: TGCGCCAGCAGCTTTCCCGGGTTGGGGGGAGTCTCTGAAGCTTTCTTT
CDR3 protein: CASSFPGLGGVSEAFF

J gene: TRBJ1-1
D gene: TRBD1
clone size: NA
V gene: TRBV6-5
CDR3 DNA: TGTGCCAGCAGTTACAACAGGGGTGCTGAAGCTTTCTTT
CDR3 protein: CASSYNRGAEAFF

J gene: TRBJ1-3
D gene: NA
clone size: NA
V gene: TRBV28
CDR3 DNA: TGTGCCAGCAGTTTGGGGGACCTCTCTGGAAACACCATATATTTT
CDR3 protein: CASSLGDLSGNTIYF

J gene: TRBJ2-5
D gene: TRBD2
clone size: NA
V gene: TRBV5-1
CDR3 DNA: TGCGCCAGCAGATCGGGACTAGCGGCATCTCAAGAGACCCAGTACTTC
CDR3 protein: CASRSGLAASQETQYF

J gene: TRBJ2-7
D gene: NA
clone size: NA
V gene: TRBV5-6
CDR3 DNA: TGTGCCAGCAGCTCGGAGAATTACGAGCAGTACTTC
CDR3 protein: CASSSENYEQYF

J gene: TRBJ1-2
D gene: TRBD1
clone size: NA
V gene: TRBV5-1
CDR3 DNA: TGCGCCAGCAGCTTGGGGGGACAGTCTAACTATGGCTACACCTTC
CDR3 protein: CASSLGGQSNYGYTF

J gene: TRBJ2-1
D gene: NA
clone size: NA
V gene: TRBV7-3
CDR3 DNA: TGTGCCAGCAGCTTTTTAGGCGGGATCTCAGGCGGTGAGCAGTTCTTC
CDR3 protein: CASSFLGGISGGEQFF

J gene: TRBJ2-1
D gene: TRBD2
clone size: NA
V gene: TRBV2
CDR3 DNA: TGTGCCAGCAGTGAAAACGGACTAGCGGGGGGTGAGCAGTTCTTC
CDR3 protein: CASSENGLAGGEQFF

J gene: TRBJ1-4
D gene: TRBD1
clone size: NA
V gene: TRBV14
CDR3 DNA: TGTGCCAGCAGCGTACCGGGACAGGGGTTTAAACTGTTTTTT
CDR3 protein: CASSVPGQGFKLFF

J gene: TRBJ2-5
D gene: TRBD1
clone size: NA
V gene: TRBV11-1
CDR3 DNA: TGTGCCAGCAGCTTACAAGGCAGGGACAGGGGAGAGACCCAGTACTTC
CDR3 protein: CASSLQGRDRGETQYF

J gene: TRBJ2-7
D gene: TRBD1
clone size: NA
V gene: TRBV19
CDR3 DNA: TGTGCCAGTAGGGTCGGGACAGGTCCCTACGAGCAGTACTTC
CDR3 protein: CASRVGTGPYEQYF

J gene: TRBJ2-2
D gene: NA
clone size: NA
V gene: TRBV7-8
CDR3 DNA: TGTGCCAGCAGCTTCGGCAGCTACACCGGGGAGCTGTTTTTT
CDR3 protein: CASSFGSYTGELFF

J gene: TRBJ2-1
D gene: NA
clone size: NA
V gene: TRBV28
CDR3 DNA: TGTGCCAGCAGTTTATTAGCCTCATCCGGCCAAGCGGCTAACCGGAATGGACAGTTCTTC
CDR3 protein: CASSLLASSGQAANRNGQFF

J gene: TRBJ2-5
D gene: NA
clone size: NA
V gene: TRBV27
CDR3 DNA: TGTGCCAGCAGTTTAGGGTGGACAGACGTAGAGACCCAGTACTTC
CDR3 protein: CASSLGWTDVETQYF

J gene: TRBJ2-7
D gene: NA
clone size: NA
V gene: TRBV28
CDR3 DNA: TGTGCCAGCAGTGGAATATCGCCAGGGTTCGGCGAGCAGTACTTC
CDR3 protein: CASSGISPGFGEQYF

J gene: TRBJ1-2
D gene: NA
clone size: NA
V gene: TRBV5-4
CDR3 DNA: TGTGCCAGCAGCTTGTTGGATGGCTACACCTTC
CDR3 protein: CASSLLDGYTF

J gene: TRBJ2-1
D gene: TRBD2
clone size: NA
V gene: TRBV18
CDR3 DNA: TGTGCCAGCTCAAATTCAGCGGGACCCGCCAATGAGCAGTTCTTC
CDR3 protein: CASSNSAGPANEQFF

J gene: TRBJ1-2
D gene: NA
clone size: NA
V gene: TRBV30
CDR3 DNA: TGTGCCTGGAGCCGTCACGGGGGGGGCTATGGCTACACCTTC
CDR3 protein: CAWSRHGGGYGYTF

J gene: TRBJ2-1
D gene: NA
clone size: once
V gene: TRBV5-4
CDR3 DNA: TGTGCCAGCAGCTTGGGTGGAAGCTCCTACAATGAGCAGTTCTTC
CDR3 protein: CASSLGGSSYNEQFF

J gene: TRBJ1-1
D gene: NA
clone size: NA
V gene: TRBV28
CDR3 DNA: TGTGCCAGCAGCTCCCCCCGCATAACTATCACTGAAGCTTTCTTT
CDR3 protein: CASSSPRITITEAFF

J gene: TRBJ1-1
D gene: NA
clone size: NA
V gene: TRBV29-1
CDR3 DNA: TGCAGCGTTGAAAGGGCGGGCACTGAAGCTTTCTTT
CDR3 protein: CSVERAGTEAFF

J gene: TRBJ2-2
D gene: NA
clone size: NA
V gene: TRBV7-3
CDR3 DNA: TGTGCCAGCAGCTCTTCCCTCACCGGGGAGCTGTTTTTT
CDR3 protein: CASSSSLTGELFF